The 20 T cell receptor beta chains in this list originate from one sample, sequenced in a study of identical twins. TCRdb re-called the 5' RACE reads through MiXCR, storing one row per CDR3 protein. This sample yields around 1.7 million distinct CDR3 sequences, of which under 35% are seen a single time; about 0.25% belongs to the top ten. Sequencing was performed on cord blood. Receptors were obtained from a newborn girl in good health.

In its sample, this clonotype was seen a few times. The CDR3 is CASSRIHRYQPQHF. In DNA form, the CDR3 reads TGTGCCAGCAGCCGTATTCACAGGTATCAGCCCCAGCATTTT. This chain joins TRBV27 and TRBJ1-5; D perhaps matches TRBD1 (5 bases). This CDR3 has 14 residues. Germline V gene sequence: CDR1 MNHEY, CDR2 SMNVEV (reference sequence). V lost 6 bases and J lost 5, with 14 bases in between.

This clonotype was seen at least ten times. This chain uses TRBV6-2 or TRBV6-3 with TRBJ2-7; 12 bases match TRBD2. The V gene end was trimmed by 5 bases and the J gene end by 4 bases; junction bases not matched to a gene: 3. Looked up from germline, CDR1 is MNHEY and CDR2 is SVGEGT. The CDR3 sequence is 14 residues long. The CDR3 spells CASSRTSGIYEQYF. The DNA of the CDR3 is TGTGCCAGCAGTCGGACTAGCGGGATTTACGAGCAGTACTTC.

The sample holds a few counts of this clonotype. The chain carries TRBV11-2 and TRBJ2-7; 7 bases map to TRBD2. The CDR3 spans 15 residues. The V and J ends lost 3 bases and 2 bases, in that order; junction bases with no gene match: 7. CDR1 is SGHAT and CDR2 is FQNNGV in the germline V gene. CDR3 in amino acids: CASSFGRTSAYEQYF. The CDR3 region has the DNA TGTGCCAGCAGCTTTGGGCGGACTAGTGCCTACGAGCAGTACTTC.

The chain carries TRBV4-2 and TRBJ2-3, with 8 nucleotides matching TRBD2. This CDR3 has 16 residues. Losses at the gene ends were 0 bases for V and 1 base for J; bases not matched to a gene: 3. CDR1 LGHNA and CDR2 YNFKEQ come from the germline V gene. CDR3 DNA: TGTGCCAGCAGCCAAGATACAGCGGGGGGCACAGATACGCAGTATTTT. This sequence encodes CASSQDTAGGTDTQYF.

This clonotype was seen more than once but under ten times. This chain joins TRBV5-1 and TRBJ2-1; no clear D. The V gene's germline CDR1 is SGHRS and CDR2 YFSETQ. This CDR3 spans 13 amino acids. V was pared by 0 bases and J by 6 bases, with 7 bases between. Here the CDR3 reads CASSLGMVNEQFF. As DNA, the CDR3 is TGCGCCAGCAGCTTGGGTATGGTCAATGAGCAGTTCTTC.

In this sample, this clonotype turned up a few times. The chain links TRBV27 to TRBJ2-7, with 10 bases matching TRBD1. Trimming took 4 bases from V and 2 from J; bases not matched to a gene: 5. Germline lookup yields CDR1 MNHEY and CDR2 SMNVEV (reference sequence). The CDR3 is made up of 15 amino acids. The CDR3 bases are TGTGCCAGCAGTTCTGTCGGGACAGGGGCCTACGAGCAGTACTTC. It is translated as CASSSVGTGAYEQYF.

The chain joins TRBV5-4 to TRBJ2-5; D not certain. With 4 bases removed from V and 1 base from J, the gap between germline ends came to 11 bases. The CDR3 is 14 residues long. CDR1 SGHNT and CDR2 YYREEE come from the germline V gene (reference sequence). The CDR3 reads CASSIRTFQETQYF. The CDR3, as DNA: TGTGCCAGCAGCATACGGACCTTCCAAGAGACCCAGTACTTC.

This clonotype came up a few times. This sequence joins TRBV29-1 and TRBJ2-3; 7 bases line up with TRBD2. CDR1 is SQVTM, CDR2 ANQGSEA, per germline. CDR3 size: 13 residues. Trimming took 5 bases from V and 2 from J; bases not matched to a gene: 4. CDR3 amino acids: CSVWEGPTDTQYF. The CDR3 nucleotides read TGCAGCGTTTGGGAGGGGCCCACAGATACGCAGTATTTT.

The CDR3 region is CASSSYWGREGAFF. The CDR3 DNA reads TGTGCCAGCAGTTCCTATTGGGGCAGGGAAGGAGCTTTCTTT. This chain uses TRBV12-3 or TRBV12-4 with TRBJ1-1; tentatively, D is TRBD1 (5 bases). This CDR3 contains 14 residues. V was pared by 4 bases and J by 10 bases, with 19 bases between.

The V and J genes are TRBV19 and TRBJ2-7, with a possible D match to TRBD1 (6 bases). CDR3 length: 15 amino acids. Germline CDR1 is LNHDA and CDR2 is SQIVND (reference sequence). Trimming removed 5 bases from V and 0 bases from J, with 14 bases in between. The CDR3 nucleotides are TGTGCCAGTAGTGAGTACCGGGACAACTCCTACGAGCAGTACTTC. It specifies CASSEYRDNSYEQYF.

The chain is built from TRBV5-6 and TRBJ2-4, with D possibly called TRBD1 or TRBD2 (5 bases each). The J call could be wrong; TRBJ2-5 is a better fit for the DNA end. This CDR3 comprises 13 residues. Germline CDR1 and CDR2: SGHDT and YYEEEE. CDR3 sequence: CASRYGAEETQYF. In DNA form, the CDR3 reads TGTGCCAGCAGGTACGGGGCTGAAGAGACCCAGTACTTC.

The chain combines TRBV14 with TRBJ2-7; either TRBD1 or TRBD2 may supply D (5 bases each). From germline, CDR1 is SGHDN and CDR2 FVKESK. Deletions cut 5 bases from V and 2 bases from J, with 16 bases between. The CDR3 covers 15 residues. CDR3: CASSNPGTLPYEQYF. The CDR3 DNA sequence: TGTGCCAGCAGCAATCCCGGGACCCTGCCCTACGAGCAGTACTTC.

The chain recombines TRBV7-2 with TRBJ1-1, with D possibly matching TRBD1 (5 bases). The germline V and J ends were trimmed by 5 bases and 1 base, with 11 bases remaining between them. Germline CDR1 is SGHTA and CDR2 is FQGNSA. The CDR3 covers 14 residues. In nucleotides, the CDR3 is TGTGCCAGCAGCCCCCGACAGTCGAACACTGAAGCTTTCTTT. This codes for CASSPRQSNTEAFF.

About this clonotype itself: Compared with germline, one end of the junction differs, possibly owing to a read error. The rearrangement links TRBV13 to TRBJ2-3; a weak D match, TRBD1 (6 bases). This CDR3 is 13 amino acids long. Germline V gene sequence: CDR1 PRHDT, CDR2 FYEKMQ (reference sequence). CDR3 in amino acids: CAGSWEPGQGLYF. In nucleotides, the CDR3 is TGTGCCGGCAGCTGGGAACCGGGACAAGGACTGTATTTT.

This clonotype was counted many times. The chain recombines TRBV29-1 with TRBJ1-2; D might be TRBD1 (6 bases). The CDR3 covers 12 residues. V dropped 6 bases and J dropped 3 bases, with 11 bases sitting between them. Germline CDR1 and CDR2: SQVTM and ANQGSEA. The CDR3 here is CSVGGGYYGYTF. CDR3 bases: TGCAGCGTAGGGGGTGGCTACTATGGCTACACCTTC.

This clonotype has just a few counts. The chain carries TRBV6-5 and TRBJ2-5; D is possibly TRBD1 (5 bases). Looked up from germline, CDR1 is MNHEY and CDR2 is SVGAGI. V lost 0 bases to trimming and J lost 1 base, with 6 bases between them. CDR3 length: 14 residues. For the CDR3, the DNA is TGTGCCAGCAGTTACTCGGGGCCCCAAGAGACCCAGTACTTC. Residues: CASSYSGPQETQYF.

In regard to this clonotype: A read error may produce the germline difference seen at one junction end. The chain carries TRBV5-4 and TRBJ2-5; 9 positions agree with TRBD2. This CDR3 comprises 18 residues. Germline CDR1 and CDR2: SGHNT and YYREEE (reference sequence). The CDR3 DNA reads TGTGCCAGCAGCTTGAAGTGGCTAGCGGGACAGTACCAAGAGGCCCAGTACTTC. Translating it yields CASSLKWLAGQYQEAQYF.

Written as DNA, the CDR3 is TGTGCCAGCAGTGTGACTAGCGGGGGGCCCGGGGAGCTGTTTTTT. Translated, it gives CASSVTSGGPGELFF. This chain uses TRBV27 with TRBJ2-2, with 13 bases that match TRBD2. The CDR3 contains 15 residues. J lost 6 bases, V lost 5 bases, and 3 bases had no gene match. Germline V gives CDR1 MNHEY, CDR2 SMNVEV (reference sequence).

In its sample, this clonotype was seen a few times. The chain combines TRBV5-5 with TRBJ2-5; the match to TRBD1 covers 7 bases. CDR1 is SGHKS, CDR2 YYEKEE, per germline (reference sequence). The CDR3 is 16 residues long. Trimming at V came to 4 bases and at J to 2 bases, leaving 11 bases not matched to a gene. DNA for the CDR3: TGTGCCAGCAGCCCCCCACAGGGGCGGAGGCAAGAGACCCAGTACTTC. Encoded protein: CASSPPQGRRQETQYF.

This clonotype appeared a few times. The rearrangement links TRBV30 to TRBJ1-2, with D possibly matching TRBD1 (6 bases). With 0 bases removed from V and 4 bases from J, the gap between germline ends came to 9 bases. Germline assignment: CDR1 GTSNPN and CDR2 SVGIG (reference sequence). This CDR3 is built from 13 residues. For the CDR3, the DNA is TGTGCCTGGAGTGTTTCCAGGGGCTATGGCTACACCTTC. It codes for CAWSVSRGYGYTF. Complete variable domain (other parts from reference TRBV30 and TRBJ1-2): SQTIHQWPATLVQPVGSPLSLECTVEGTSNPNLYWYRQAAGRGLQLLFYSVGIGQISSEVPQNLSASRPQDRQFILSSKKLLLSDSGFYLCAWSVSRGYGYTFGSGTRLTVV.